These 22 T cell receptor beta chains originate from one sample sequenced in a study of vaccination and CD4 T cells after COVID-19. Specified treatment: approximately 11-day PBMC culture with coronavirus spike peptide pools or control peptides (ViraFEST assay). Cultured CD4+ T cell DNA underwent sequencing with the Oncomine TCR Beta short-read assay. From the PCR reads, TCRdb called clonotypes with MiXCR, one entry per CDR3 protein. The sample includes 15,000 to 25,000 distinct CDR3 sequences, approximately 57% seen only once; the top ten take 8% to 9.5%. Their antigen targets remain unknown. Sample: CD4+ T cells from blood, cultured in vitro, taken after SARS-CoV-2 vaccination. These receptors were obtained from a human donor who had recovered from COVID-19.

V usage is TRBV7-9 and J usage is TRBJ1-4, with 7 bases that match TRBD1. V lost 4 bases, J lost 7 bases, and 12 bases stayed unmatched. Germline V gene lookup returns CDR1 SEHNR and CDR2 FQNEAQ (reference sequence). The CDR3 spans 16 residues. The CDR3 reads CASSSAGQDGSEKLFF. The CDR3 DNA is TGTGCCAGCAGCTCCGCCGGACAGGACGGGAGTGAAAAACTGTTTTTT.

The chain joins TRBV2 to TRBJ1-1; D is ambiguous. Germline lookup yields CDR1 SNHLY and CDR2 FYNNEI. V lost 6 bases and J 1 base, leaving 18 bases between the germline ends. The CDR3 is 16 amino acids. The chain's CDR3 is CASSPMGARSNTEAFF. The CDR3 coding sequence is TGTGCCAGCAGCCCAATGGGCGCTAGATCGAACACTGAAGCTTTCTTT. The variable domain in full, completed from reference TRBV2 and TRBJ1-1, reads EPEVTQTPSHQVTQMGQEVILRCVPISNHLYFYWYRQILGQKVEFLVSFYNNEISEKSEIFDDQFSVERPDGSNFTLKIRSTKLEDSAMYFCASSPMGARSNTEAFFGQGTRLTVV.

The chain joins TRBV19 to TRBJ2-1; no definite D call. The DNA matches TRBJ2-7 better at its end, which makes the J call doubtful. CDR1 and CDR2 from the germline V gene are LNHDA and SQIVND (reference sequence). The CDR3 covers 15 residues. The CDR3 nucleotides are TGTGCCAGTAGTCTGTCGGACCTTAACTACTTTGGGCAGTACTTC. Amino acid sequence: CASSLSDLNYFGQYF.

The V gene is TRBV7-7, the J gene TRBJ1-6; D uncertain. Germline V lookup: CDR1 SSHAT, CDR2 FNYEAQ (reference sequence). Between the trimmed V and J ends, which lost 1 base and 7 bases, there was a span of 5 bases. This CDR3 is 13 amino acids long. The CDR3 spells CASSLEPNSPLHF. The CDR3 DNA follows: TGTGCCAGCAGCTTAGAACCGAATTCACCCCTCCACTTT.

This clonotype was recorded a few times. The rearrangement uses TRBV6-1 and TRBJ2-1; 9 bases fit TRBD1. V shed 5 bases and J 6 bases; nucleotides not matched to a gene: 8. The CDR3 extends over 15 amino acids. CDR1 is MNHNS and CDR2 is SASEGT in the germline V gene. The CDR3 coding sequence is TGTGCCAGCAGTAACGCTAGGACAGGGGCCAATGAGCAGTTCTTC. It is translated as CASSNARTGANEQFF.

The gene calls are TRBV7-2 and TRBJ1-2, with D tentatively TRBD1 (6 bases). CDR3 length: 13 amino acids. Germline loops: CDR1 SGHTA, CDR2 FQGNSA. Trimming removed 7 bases from V and 7 bases from J, with 16 bases in between. For the CDR3, the DNA is TGTGCCAGCACCGTCTCAGGGGAAGGTGGCTACACCTTC. Protein product: CASTVSGEGGYTF.

V usage is TRBV6-2 or TRBV6-3 and J usage is TRBJ2-6; no reliable D call. Per the germline V gene, CDR1 is MNHEY and CDR2 is SVGEGT. Trimming removed 2 bases at V and 0 bases at J, with 11 bases between. The CDR3 is made up of 17 amino acids. For the CDR3, the DNA is TGTGCCAGCAGTTACCAAGGACGGACCTCTGGGGCCAACGTCCTGACTTTC. Its translation: CASSYQGRTSGANVLTF.

The genes are TRBV5-1 and TRBJ2-6, with 9 bases fitting TRBD1. V gave up 5 bases and J gave up 0 bases; unmatched junction bases: 6. CDR3 size: 17 residues. CDR1 is SGHRS, CDR2 YFSETQ, per germline. The CDR3 nucleotides are TGCGCCAGCAGTTCGACAGGGGGACCCTCTGGGGCCAACGTCCTGACTTTC. Translating gives CASSSTGGPSGANVLTF.

V gene TRBV9 combines with J gene TRBJ1-6; D gene unclear. The CDR3 runs to 14 residues. V dropped 1 base and J dropped 9 bases, with 11 bases sitting between them. Germline V lookup: CDR1 SGDLS, CDR2 YYNGEE. The CDR3 DNA is TGTGCCAGCAGCGTAACAGAAATTACTTCACCCCTCCACTTT. Amino acids: CASSVTEITSPLHF.

The chain has TRBV7-2 and TRBJ2-7; D is undetermined. The CDR3 is 12 amino acids. Germline values: CDR1 SGHTA, CDR2 FQGNSA. Trimming took off 1 base at V and 6 bases at J, with 7 bases between the two ends. This chain's CDR3 is CASSLEDLEQYF. The CDR3 DNA follows: TGTGCCAGCAGCTTAGAGGACCTCGAGCAGTACTTC. Drawing the rest from reference TRBV7-2 and TRBJ2-7, the complete variable domain is GAGVSQSPSNKVTEKGKDVELRCDPISGHTALYWYRQSLGQGLEFLIYFQGNSAPDKSGLPSDRFSAERTGGSVSTLTIQRTQQEDSAVYLCASSLEDLEQYFGPGTRLTVT.

The V and J genes are TRBV2 and TRBJ2-5, with 7 bases fitting TRBD1. The CDR3 is made up of 14 amino acids. With V trimmed by 5 bases and J by 5 bases, 8 bases remained unmatched. Germline V lookup: CDR1 SNHLY, CDR2 FYNNEI. The CDR3: CASSLGTASETQYF. CDR3 in DNA: TGTGCCAGCAGTCTCGGGACAGCAAGCGAGACCCAGTACTTC. The complete variable domain, with remaining parts taken from reference TRBV2 and TRBJ2-5, reads EPEVTQTPSHQVTQMGQEVILRCVPISNHLYFYWYRQILGQKVEFLVSFYNNEISEKSEIFDDQFSVERPDGSNFTLKIRSTKLEDSAMYFCASSLGTASETQYFGPGTRLLVL.

CDR3 sequence (DNA): TGTGCCAGCAGTCCCCCAGAAGCTCCCCAGCATTTT. Its translation: CASSPPEAPQHF. The chain has TRBV6-1 and TRBJ1-5; unclear D gene. The CDR3 covers 12 residues. Germline V gives CDR1 MNHNS, CDR2 SASEGT. Trimming left V 5 bases short and J 10 bases short, with 12 bases between.

This clonotype was seen a handful of times. The chain employs TRBV6-2 or TRBV6-3 and TRBJ1-1; D gene unclear. The V and J ends lost 3 bases and 1 base respectively, with 12 bases between them. The CDR3 runs to 15 residues. Germline V gene sequence: CDR1 MNHEY, CDR2 SVGEGT. This CDR3 reads CASSYHGVPNTEAFF. The CDR3 DNA sequence: TGTGCCAGCAGTTATCATGGGGTTCCGAACACTGAAGCTTTCTTT.

CDR3 sequence (DNA): TGTGCCAGTAGTACTAGCGGAGCCCCCCTTGAGCAGTTCTTC. Translation: CASSTSGAPLEQFF. The chain links TRBV19 to TRBJ2-1, with 7 bases matching TRBD2. There are 14 residues in the CDR3. Germline CDR1 and CDR2: LNHDA and SQIVND (reference sequence). V shed 4 bases, J shed 9 bases, and the junction held 9 bases outside the gene matches. The full variable domain, with the rest looked up from reference TRBV19 and TRBJ2-1, is DGGITQSPKYLFRKEGQNVTLSCEQNLNHDAMYWYRQDPGQGLRLIYYSQIVNDFQKGDIAEGYSVSREKKESFPLTVTSAQKNPTAFYLCASSTSGAPLEQFFGPGTRLTVL.

This clonotype has a handful of counts. This chain joins TRBV20-1 and TRBJ1-3, with 11 bases that match TRBD1. V lost 3 bases to trimming and J lost 0 bases; unmatched junction nucleotides: 7. This CDR3 is built from 17 residues. Germline loops: CDR1 DFQATT, CDR2 SNEGSKA (reference sequence). The DNA of the CDR3 is TGCAGTGCTAGCCTACCAGGGACAGGGGGCTCTGGAAACACCATATATTTT. It is translated as CSASLPGTGGSGNTIYF.

The chain employs TRBV5-4 and TRBJ2-1; 9 nucleotides match TRBD1. Germline CDR1 SGHNT, CDR2 YYREEE (reference sequence). The CDR3 is made up of 13 amino acids. V lost 4 bases to trimming and J lost 8 bases; unmatched junction nucleotides: 4. The CDR3 DNA reads as TGTGCCAGCAGCACGAGGACAGGGGATGAGCAGTTCTTC. It is translated as CASSTRTGDEQFF.

The rearrangement links TRBV28 to TRBJ1-2; D unclear. The V end was cut by 7 bases, the J end by 3 bases, with 9 bases between. The CDR3 is made up of 12 amino acids. Germline CDR1 reads MDHEN; CDR2 reads SYDVKM. CDR3 in amino acids: CASTRDDYGYTF. The DNA of the CDR3 is TGTGCCAGCACGCGGGATGACTATGGCTACACCTTC.

This chain links TRBV20-1 with TRBJ2-4, with TRBD2 identical over 9 bases. The CDR3 length is 15 residues. The junction had 11 bases not matched to a gene; V was cut back by 2 bases and J by 9 bases. The V gene's germline CDR1 is DFQATT and CDR2 SNEGSKA (reference sequence). In nucleotides, the CDR3 is TGCAGTGCTAGACAGCGGGGGGCCCCTGGGGGCATTCAGTACTTC. Amino acids: CSARQRGAPGGIQYF.

This clonotype has a handful of counts. The chain joins TRBV7-9 to TRBJ1-1; D unclear. Germline values: CDR1 SEHNR, CDR2 FQNEAQ (reference sequence). V lost 3 bases and J 1 base, leaving 3 bases between the germline ends. The length of the CDR3 is 12 residues. This CDR3 reads CASSFPNTEAFF. The CDR3, as DNA: TGTGCCAGCAGCTTCCCGAACACTGAAGCTTTCTTT.

Only a few counts were recorded for this clonotype. CDR3 bases: TGTGCCAGTAGTATAATAGGCAATCAGCCCCAGCATTTT. Its translation: CASSIIGNQPQHF. The chain employs TRBV19 and TRBJ1-5; D is unresolved. The CDR3 is 13 residues long. Trimming shortened V by 2 bases and J by 2 bases, and 4 bases separated the two germline ends. Germline CDR1 is LNHDA and CDR2 is SQIVND (reference sequence).

This clonotype was observed a handful of times. The chain joins TRBV20-1 to TRBJ1-5; 7 nucleotides line up with TRBD1. The germline gives CDR1 DFQATT, CDR2 SNEGSKA (reference sequence). With 5 bases clipped from V and 7 bases from J, the junction kept 8 bases outside the gene matches. This CDR3 spans 13 amino acids. For the CDR3, the DNA is TGCAGTGCTCTAACATCAGGGGGGCAGCCCCAGCATTTT. Translation: CSALTSGGQPQHF.

The chain employs TRBV11-2 and TRBJ2-7; TRBD1 might be the D (6 bases). V was clipped by 5 bases and J by 1 base, with 9 bases between them. CDR3 length equals 13 residues. Germline CDR1 and CDR2: SGHAT and FQNNGV. The CDR3 here is CASSRGQSYEQYF. The CDR3, as DNA: TGTGCCAGCAGCCGAGGACAGTCCTACGAGCAGTACTTC.